The source of this TCR beta chain is a study of CD8+CD57+ T cells in acquired aplastic anemia (dated by TCRdb to 2016 to 2018). A note on the overall study: Extracted DNA from sorted CD4+ and CD8+ cells averaged approximately 3 ug, ranging from roughly 0.19 to 27.4 ug. Mean read counts for healthy donor samples were 8.5 million to 10.8 million for CD4+ cells and about 12 million for CD8+ cells.

The study deep-sequenced TCR repertoires of sorted CD4+ and CD8+ blood T cells from severe aplastic anemia patients and healthy subjects. Ficoll-Paque density gradient centrifugation was used to isolate peripheral blood mononuclear cells. Before DNA extraction, CD4+ and CD8+ T cells were sorted with FACS or magnetic beads. The research as a whole found: Some 27 CD8+ CDR3 sequences were found in both patients and controls but appeared to be highly expressed in patients and within the immunodominant clones of the patients. Between patients and healthy controls, no significant difference in CD8+ Simpson's diversity was found (P=0.060).

The CDR3, cysteine through phenylalanine, is 14 amino acids long. Here the CDR3 DNA is all that survives: 42 bases in frame from base 1. The V end loses 2 bases and the J end loses 4 bases, and a stretch of 12 bases separates them. The germline V gene encodes CDR1 SGHRS and CDR2 YFSETQ. To note about this clonotype: Its cognate antigen has yet to be identified. No base quality values were provided; no much bigger clone lies one nucleotide off.

Profiling of TCR beta VDJ combinations and CDR3 sequences used genomic DNA as the template. TCR repertoire sequencing was run on an Illumina HiSeq 2000. From the authors' description of their analysis: TRBV/TRBJ rearrangement plots, CDR3 size and DJ length profiles, and Simpson's diversity index were used to assess repertoires. The immunodominant clone was defined as the most abundant DNA sequence in deep sequencing data. CDR3 amino acid sequences were screened for sharing across subjects and were compared with published repertoires and the VDJdb database. TCRdb's own reprocessing of the public reads used fastp at Q25 and MiXCR and kept productive beta chains. For every CDR3 protein sequence, its rows merge into one entry that carries the most common genes and DNA. The V and J calls were determined by TCRdb, not by the authors. The sample records 190,000 or so distinct CDR3 sequences, 60% to 65% of which are singletons. The top ten clones comprise 25% to 30% of the sample.

The rearranged segments are TRBV5-1 and TRBJ1-1, and possibly TRBD1, on 5 matching bases. The clonotype was recovered from a human donor in good health. Sequencing was performed on sorted CD4+, CD8+, or CD8+CD57+ T cells (not recorded which) from PBMCs. Read as DNA, the sequence is TGCGCCAGCAGCTTCAGGGATGGGAGCACTGAAGCTTTCTTT. Its coded protein is CASSFRDGSTEAFF.